The clone carrying this TCR beta chain was observed many times. Its target is not known. The data were taken from a study of T cells in Graves' hyperthyroidism and ophthalmopathy. As for the study in general: Peripheral blood specimens were obtained at initial diagnosis, prior to any treatment. Findings of the study overall: Most clonotypes expanded in thyroid above 0.001 were likewise present in blood.

Clinical symptoms, serum thyroxine and TRAb, thyroid ultrasound and orbital computed tomography together formed the diagnostic basis. Fresh 10 ml peripheral blood yielded PBMCs. Amplification of TCR beta CDR3 regions was performed using RNA transcripts as template. Carried out on the TCR CDR3, a first-round RT-PCR used the HTBI primer set. One entry per CDR3 protein results from TCRdb running MiXCR on the multiplex PCR reads. This sample has approximately 520,000 distinct CDR3 sequences, with approximately 25% found just once. Trimming pared 3 bases from V and 5 bases from J, leaving 5 bases between. The germline gives CDR1 MNHNS, CDR2 SASEGT. The CDR3 is 12 residues long.

The chain couples TRBV6-1 to TRBJ1-5; D ambiguous. This receptor was identified in a woman under 40 with Graves' ophthalmopathy. Input material: blood. The CDR3, as DNA: TGTGCCAGCAGTGAGTTCTATCAGCCCCAGCATTTT. Protein: CASSEFYQPQHF.